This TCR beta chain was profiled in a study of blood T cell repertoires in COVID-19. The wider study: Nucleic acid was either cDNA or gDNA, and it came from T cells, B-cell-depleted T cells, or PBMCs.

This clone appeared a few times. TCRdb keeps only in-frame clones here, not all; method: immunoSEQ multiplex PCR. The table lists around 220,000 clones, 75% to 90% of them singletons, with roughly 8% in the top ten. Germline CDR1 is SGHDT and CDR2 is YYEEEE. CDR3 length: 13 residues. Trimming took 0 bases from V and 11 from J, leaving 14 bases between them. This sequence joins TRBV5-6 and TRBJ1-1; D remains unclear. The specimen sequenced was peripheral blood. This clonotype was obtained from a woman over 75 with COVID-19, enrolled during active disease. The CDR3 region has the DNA TGTGCCAGCAGCTTGGCGGCGGGATTTCAGGCTTTCTTT. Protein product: CASSLAAGFQAFF.